This T cell receptor beta chain was recorded in a study of blood T cell repertoires in COVID-19. At the level of the study: Acute-phase and convalescent COVID-19 samples originated in the United States, Italy and Spain.

CDR1 is MNHNY and CDR2 is SVGAGI in the germline V gene (reference sequence). The CDR3 is made up of 14 amino acids. Trimming left V 8 bases short and J 4 bases short, with 17 bases between. In the source study's methods: For nucleated cells, counts were estimated from reference gene primer amplification. Here immunoSEQ multiplex PCR was the method, and the copy in TCRdb shows in-frame clones only, minus some. V and J calls and clone size are given by that table; D and trimming were obtained from the DNA. The sample shows nearly 65,000 clones, around 84% of them seen only once. This sequence was found in a human donor in a cohort sampled during active COVID-19. The sample comprised peripheral blood. The J gene is TRBJ1-2, the V gene TRBV6-6, with D possibly matching TRBD1 (6 bases). The CDR3 DNA sequence: TGTGCCAGCGGAACGGACAGTTTATCCTATGGCTACACCTTC. It yields the protein CASGTDSLSYGYTF.